Listed here are 10 T cell receptor beta chains from one sample, sequenced in a study of T cells in Graves' hyperthyroidism and ophthalmopathy. TCR beta CDR3 sequences were amplified from RNA transcripts. The primer set for the first-round RT-PCR of the TCR CDR3 was HTBI. TCRdb independently ran MiXCR on the multiplex PCR reads; one entry per CDR3 protein. The sample carries about 610,000 distinct CDR3 sequences, roughly 14% recorded once. The sequencing input was blood. These receptors came from a woman aged 40 to 49 with Graves' ophthalmopathy.

Ten or more counts support this clonotype. V is TRBV7-2 and J is TRBJ2-7; no clear D gene. V lost 5 bases and J 1 base, leaving 6 bases between the germline ends. The CDR3 covers 12 residues. Germline CDR1 reads SGHTA; CDR2 reads FQGNSA. The CDR3 DNA reads TGTGCCAGCAGCCTACATTCCTACGAGCAGTACTTC. This encodes CASSLHSYEQYF.

A few counts support this clonotype. The CDR3 DNA reads as TGTGCCAGCACCTCATCGGGGCGGGTCGGGGAGCAGTACTTC. Amino acid sequence: CASTSSGRVGEQYF. The V call is TRBV12-3 or TRBV12-4, the J call TRBJ2-7, with D possibly being TRBD1 or TRBD2 (5 bases each). With 7 bases removed from V and 7 bases from J, the gap between germline ends came to 20 bases. CDR3 length: 14 amino acids.

The chain uses TRBV2 and TRBJ2-7; 8 positions match TRBD1. V trimming: 4 bases; J trimming: 3 bases; junction bases outside the gene matches: 5. Germline CDR1 reads SNHLY; CDR2 reads FYNNEI. There are 14 residues in the CDR3. CDR3 sequence: CASSVGTGDYEQYF. CDR3 DNA sequence: TGTGCCAGCAGTGTTGGGACAGGCGACTACGAGCAGTACTTC.

This clonotype was seen many times. The V gene is TRBV9, the J gene TRBJ1-3; a weak D match, TRBD1 (6 bases). Germline CDR1 reads SGDLS; CDR2 reads YYNGEE. V lost 0 bases, J lost 1 base, and 8 bases lay in between. The CDR3 length is 15 residues. The CDR3 region has the DNA TGTGCCAGCAGCGTAGGAGGGGGGTCTGGAAACACCATATATTTT. Residues: CASSVGGGSGNTIYF.

This clonotype was seen a few times. The rearrangement links TRBV5-1 to TRBJ2-5; D is undetermined. Germline CDR1 SGHRS, CDR2 YFSETQ. CDR3 length equals 13 residues. The V and J ends lost 4 bases and 5 bases respectively, with 12 bases between them. CDR3 in amino acids: CASSPSTRETQYF. The CDR3 coding sequence is TGCGCCAGCAGCCCGAGTACCCGGGAGACCCAGTACTTC.

The rearrangement uses TRBV7-2 and TRBJ2-5; D possibly corresponds to TRBD1 (6 bases). The CDR3 totals 15 residues. Germline values: CDR1 SGHTA, CDR2 FQGNSA. The V and J ends lost 5 bases and 3 bases respectively, with 16 bases between them. The CDR3 nucleotides read TGTGCCAGCAGCACCAGGGGTTACTCAAAAGAGACCCAGTACTTC. Translated: CASSTRGYSKETQYF.

This clonotype was seen ten or more times. The J gene is TRBJ2-5, the V gene TRBV29-1; D is possibly TRBD1 or TRBD2 (5 bases each). The ends were cut back, 3 bases at V and 4 bases at J, with 18 bases in the middle. The CDR3 covers 15 residues. The germline CDR1 and CDR2 sequences are SQVTM and ANQGSEA. CDR3: CSVDRGASRGETQYF. In nucleotides, the CDR3 is TGCAGCGTTGATAGGGGAGCCTCCCGGGGAGAGACCCAGTACTTC.

This clonotype was seen many times. The rearrangement uses TRBV11-2 and TRBJ2-5, with 14 nucleotides matching TRBD2. This CDR3 is built from 18 residues. Germline V lookup: CDR1 SGHAT, CDR2 FQNNGV. Germline trimming cut 6 bases from V and 4 bases from J; bases unmatched to any gene: 13. Here the CDR3 DNA reads TGTGCCAGCAGTCTCAGACTAGCGGGAGGGCCAGTGGGAGAGACCCAGTACTTC. This sequence encodes CASSLRLAGGPVGETQYF. Full variable domain (rest looked up from reference TRBV11-2 and TRBJ2-5): EAGVAQSPRYKIIEKRQSVAFWCNPISGHATLYWYQQILGQGPKLLIQFQNNGVVDDSQLPKDRFSAERLKGVDSTLKIQPAKLEDSAVYLCASSLRLAGGPVGETQYFGPGTRLLVL.

This clonotype was seen ten or more times. J is TRBJ2-7 and V is TRBV28; 9 bases match TRBD1. This CDR3 has 15 amino acids. CDR1 is MDHEN, CDR2 SYDVKM, per germline. The J segment lost 3 bases and the V segment lost 5 bases, leaving 8 bases of the junction unmatched. The CDR3 nucleotides are TGTGCCAGCAGTGCCCCGGGACAGGGTATCTACGAGCAGTACTTC. It translates to CASSAPGQGIYEQYF.

This clonotype was recorded at least ten times. The chain links TRBV18 to TRBJ1-5; TRBD1 matches 9 bases. In germline, CDR1 is KGHSH, CDR2 LQKENI. The V and J ends lost 3 bases and 5 bases, in that order; junction bases with no gene match: 2. CDR3 size: 14 residues. CDR3 sequence reads: CASSPGQGHQPQHF. The CDR3 DNA sequence: TGTGCCAGCTCACCGGGACAGGGCCATCAGCCCCAGCATTTT.